This T cell receptor (beta chain) was obtained from a study of blood T cells in healthy people across ages. Study-wide results and limits: Long-lived donors had more naive CD4+ cells and higher diversity than aged donors.

It was with a sample-barcoded 5' primer and a J-beta primer mix that a second PCR of about 6 to 11 cycles was run. In TCRdb, the 5' RACE reads were re-called with MiXCR into one record per CDR3 protein. The top ten hold approximately 22% of the sample, which has around 710,000 distinct CDR3 sequences, about 40% seen once. Peripheral blood samples of around 9.5 milliliters were drawn from each donor. As concerns this clonotype: The target antigen is unknown.

The CDR3 loop spans 14 amino acids. Germline V CDR1 and CDR2: DFQATT, SNEGSKA (reference sequence). Trimming shortened V by 6 bases and J by 4 bases, and 17 bases separated the two germline ends. Sequenced: blood. V is TRBV20-1 and J is TRBJ2-3; a weak D match, TRBD2 (6 bases). The source is a woman in her sixties in good health. CDR3 sequence: CSAPGASPADTQYF. In DNA, the CDR3 is TGCAGTGCGCCGGGAGCCTCACCCGCAGATACGCAGTATTTT.